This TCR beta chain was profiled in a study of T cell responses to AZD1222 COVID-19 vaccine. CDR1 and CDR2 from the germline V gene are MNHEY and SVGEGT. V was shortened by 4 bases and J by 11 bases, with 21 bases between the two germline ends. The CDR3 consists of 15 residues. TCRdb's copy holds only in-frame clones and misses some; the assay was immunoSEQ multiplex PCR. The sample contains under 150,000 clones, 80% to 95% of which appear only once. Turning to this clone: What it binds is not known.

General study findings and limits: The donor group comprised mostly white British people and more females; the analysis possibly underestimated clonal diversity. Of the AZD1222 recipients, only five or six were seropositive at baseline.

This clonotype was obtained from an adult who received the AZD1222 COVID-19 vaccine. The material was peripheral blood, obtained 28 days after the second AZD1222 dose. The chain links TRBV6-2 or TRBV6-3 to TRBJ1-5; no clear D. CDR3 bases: TGTGCCAGCAGTTCCCAAAGCCCACCGGAGGGAGCCCAGCATTTT. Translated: CASSSQSPPEGAQHF.